These 11 T cell receptor beta chains share one sample of origin, sequenced in a study of graft-versus-host responses after intestinal transplantation. Generated by immunoSEQ multiplex PCR, the TCRdb table keeps only in-frame clones and is missing some. The sample holds about 15,000 clones, roughly three fifths seen once. The starting material, graft tissue, was processed to release intraepithelial and lamina propria lymphocytes. Material: ileum tissue, obtained 524 days after transplant. The receptor set was obtained from a human patient who received an intestinal transplant, so some T cells may come from the graft donor.

There are a few counts of this clone. J is TRBJ1-4 and V is TRBV4-3; 8 bases line up with TRBD1. The V and J ends lost 0 bases and 7 bases, in that order; junction bases with no gene match: 4. There are 15 residues in the CDR3. Germline V CDR1 and CDR2: LGHNA, YSLEER. DNA of the CDR3: TGCGCCAGCAGCCAAGATTGGCAGGGGGCTGAAAAACTGTTTTTT. Amino acids: CASSQDWQGAEKLFF.

The chain combines TRBV9 with TRBJ2-3, with unresolved D. This CDR3 is built from 13 residues. Trimming removed 3 bases at V and 0 bases at J, with 5 bases between. The germline V gene has CDR1 SGDLS and CDR2 YYNGEE. DNA for the CDR3: TGTGCCAGCAGCGATAGTAGCACAGATACGCAGTATTTT. Its translation: CASSDSSTDTQYF.

V is TRBV19 and J is TRBJ2-1; TRBD2 might be the D (6 bases). V lost 5 bases and J 9 bases, leaving 14 bases between the germline ends. Germline assignment: CDR1 LNHDA and CDR2 SQIVND (reference sequence). This CDR3 is 13 amino acids long. The CDR3 nucleotides read TGTGCCAGTAGTCCCTGGGACTCCCGTGAGCAGTTCTTC. This gives the protein CASSPWDSREQFF.

This clone has only a few counts. The chain recombines TRBV30 with TRBJ2-7; the match to TRBD1 covers 7 bases. Germline values: CDR1 GTSNPN, CDR2 SVGIG (reference sequence). Losses at the gene ends were 4 bases for V and 7 bases for J; bases not matched to a gene: 10. CDR3 length: 13 residues. This chain's CDR3 is CAWTGGQAGEQYF. The DNA for the CDR3 is TGTGCCTGGACCGGCGGACAGGCCGGGGAGCAGTACTTC. The full variable domain, completed using reference TRBV30 and TRBJ2-7, is SQTIHQWPATLVQPVGSPLSLECTVEGTSNPNLYWYRQAAGRGLQLLFYSVGIGQISSEVPQNLSASRPQDRQFILSSKKLLLSDSGFYLCAWTGGQAGEQYFGPGTRLTVT.

V usage is TRBV4-3 and J usage is TRBJ2-7; possibly TRBD2 for D (6 bases). This CDR3 has 13 amino acids. Germline CDR1 and CDR2: LGHNA and YSLEER. V lost 3 bases and J 7 bases, leaving 13 bases between the germline ends. CDR3 DNA sequence: TGCGCCAGCAGCCACGGACGGGGGAGAGAGCAGTACTTC. Translation gives CASSHGRGREQYF.

The chain uses TRBV23-1 and TRBJ1-6; 9 nucleotides align to TRBD1. TRBV23-1 is treated as an ORF (open reading frame) with a function not yet certain. This CDR3 contains 17 residues. With 11 bases clipped from V and 6 bases from J, the junction kept 17 bases outside the gene matches. The CDR3 nucleotides are TGCGCCGGGGAAAACAAACAGGGGGCGGGGGCTAATTCACCCCTCCACTTT. Translation gives CAGENKQGAGANSPLHF.

This rearrangement joins TRBV5-8 to TRBJ1-1; perhaps TRBD1 as D (5 bases). This CDR3 is built from 13 residues. Germline V gives CDR1 SGHTS, CDR2 YDEGEE. V was trimmed by 2 bases and J by 3 bases, leaving 8 bases between them. The CDR3 nucleotides are TGTGCCAGCAGCTTCGGGGGGTACACTGAAGCTTTCTTT. As protein: CASSFGGYTEAFF.

This chain links TRBV6-6 with TRBJ1-2; TRBD1 matches at 11 bases. The CDR3 runs to 15 residues. The V and J ends lost 4 bases and 3 bases, in that order; junction bases with no gene match: 4. Germline-derived CDR1 and CDR2 are MNHNY and SVGAGI (reference sequence). CDR3 DNA: TGTGCCAGCAGTTGGGGACAGGGGGAGGACTATGGCTACACCTTC. Translated: CASSWGQGEDYGYTF.

The chain carries TRBV6-6 and TRBJ1-1, with a weak D call TRBD1 (6 bases). V was cut by 8 bases and J by 5 bases, with 12 bases left in between. This CDR3 is 12 amino acids long. Looked up from germline, CDR1 is MNHNY and CDR2 is SVGAGI (reference sequence). Here the CDR3 reads CASGGAATEAFF. The CDR3 DNA reads as TGTGCCAGCGGGGGGGCTGCGACTGAAGCTTTCTTT.

The chain recombines TRBV19 with TRBJ2-4; D possibly corresponds to TRBD1 (5 bases). This CDR3 comprises 13 residues. In germline, CDR1 is LNHDA, CDR2 SQIVND (reference sequence). The germline V and J ends were trimmed by 3 bases and 8 bases, with 11 bases remaining between them. CDR3 in amino acids: CASSIPREDIQYF. The CDR3 nucleotides are TGTGCCAGTAGTATCCCCAGGGAAGACATTCAGTACTTC.

This clone has a single count. The chain links TRBV29-1 to TRBJ2-5; D remains unclear. Deletions cut 6 bases from V and 2 bases from J, with 7 bases between. The CDR3 is made up of 11 amino acids. Germline V lookup: CDR1 SQVTM, CDR2 ANQGSEA. The CDR3 loop is CSVAQQETQYF. DNA of the CDR3: TGCAGCGTAGCCCAACAAGAGACCCAGTACTTC.